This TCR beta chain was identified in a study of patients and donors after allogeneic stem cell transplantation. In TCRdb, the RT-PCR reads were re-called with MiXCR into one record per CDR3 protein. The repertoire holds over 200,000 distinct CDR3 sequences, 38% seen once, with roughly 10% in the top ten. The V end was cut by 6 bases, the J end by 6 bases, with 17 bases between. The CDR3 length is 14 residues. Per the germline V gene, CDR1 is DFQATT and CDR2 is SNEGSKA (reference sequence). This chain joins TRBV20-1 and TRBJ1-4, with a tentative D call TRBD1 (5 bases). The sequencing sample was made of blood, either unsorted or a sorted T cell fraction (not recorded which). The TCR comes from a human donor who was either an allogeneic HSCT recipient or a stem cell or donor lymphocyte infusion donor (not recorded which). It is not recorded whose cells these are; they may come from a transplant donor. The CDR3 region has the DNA TGCAGTGCCAGGACCGGGACGTTCGATGAAAAACTGTTTTTT. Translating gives CSARTGTFDEKLFF.